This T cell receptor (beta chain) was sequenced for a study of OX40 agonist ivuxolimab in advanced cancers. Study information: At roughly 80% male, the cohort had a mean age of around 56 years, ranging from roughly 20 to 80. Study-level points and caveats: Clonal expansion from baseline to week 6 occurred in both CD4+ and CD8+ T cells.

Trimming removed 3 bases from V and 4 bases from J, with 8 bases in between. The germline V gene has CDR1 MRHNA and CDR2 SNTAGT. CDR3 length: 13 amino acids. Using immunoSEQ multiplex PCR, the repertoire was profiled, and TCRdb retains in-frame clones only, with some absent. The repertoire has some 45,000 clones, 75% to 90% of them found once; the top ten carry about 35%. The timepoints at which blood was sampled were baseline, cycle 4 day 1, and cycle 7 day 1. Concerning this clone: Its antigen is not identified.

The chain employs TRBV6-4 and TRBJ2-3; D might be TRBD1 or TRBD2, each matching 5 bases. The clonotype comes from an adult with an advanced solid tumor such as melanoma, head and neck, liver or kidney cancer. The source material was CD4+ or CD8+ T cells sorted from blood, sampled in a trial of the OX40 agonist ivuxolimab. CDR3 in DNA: TGTGCCAGCAGTGAGCAGGGAGCAGATACGCAGTATTTT. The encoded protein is CASSEQGADTQYF.